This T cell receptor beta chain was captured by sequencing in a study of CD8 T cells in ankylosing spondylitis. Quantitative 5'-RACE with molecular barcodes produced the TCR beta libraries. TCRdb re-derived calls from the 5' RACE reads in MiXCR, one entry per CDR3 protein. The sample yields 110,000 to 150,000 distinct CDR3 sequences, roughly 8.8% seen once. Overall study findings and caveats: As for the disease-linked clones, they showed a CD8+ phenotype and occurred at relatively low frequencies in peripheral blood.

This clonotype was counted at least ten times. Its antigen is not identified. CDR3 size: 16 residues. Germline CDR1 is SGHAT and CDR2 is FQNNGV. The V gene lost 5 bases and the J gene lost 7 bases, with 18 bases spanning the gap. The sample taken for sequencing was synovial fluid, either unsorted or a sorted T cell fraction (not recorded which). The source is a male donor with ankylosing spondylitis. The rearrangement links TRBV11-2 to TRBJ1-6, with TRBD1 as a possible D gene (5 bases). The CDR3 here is CASSPTLQGGNSPLHF. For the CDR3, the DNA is TGTGCCAGCAGCCCCACTTTGCAGGGAGGCAATTCACCCCTCCACTTT.